Listed below are T cell receptor beta chains from one sample, sequenced in a study of cytomegalovirus exposure and HLA in healthy donors. TCRdb's copy holds only in-frame clones and misses some; the assay was immunoSEQ multiplex PCR. The table records over 60,000 clones, 70% to 75% of them present only once. The sequenced sample was PBMCs. The receptors shown here come from a woman aged 30 to 39 in good health and CMV-seronegative. Each CDR3 is given with its conserved first and last residue. Each record gives: clone size, J gene, D gene, V gene, CDR3 protein, CDR3 DNA. D genes are given only for firm matches. Clone size, where shown, is once, few, many, or a class for clones that have expanded.

few TRBJ2-1 TRBD2 TRBV18 CASSLSGLAGFNEQFF TGTGCCAGCTCACTATCGGGACTAGCGGGATTCAATGAGCAGTTCTTC
. TRBJ2-1 TRBD2 TRBV6-4 CASSDNGRELVNEQFF TGTGCCAGCAGTGATAATGGGCGGGAGTTGGTTAATGAGCAGTTCTTC
. TRBJ2-1 TRBD2 TRBV7-2 CASSTSGSNEQFF TGTGCCAGCAGCACCAGCGGGAGTAATGAGCAGTTCTTC
. TRBJ2-1 . TRBV10-3 CAIRDRSSYNEQFF TGTGCCATCAGAGACAGGAGCTCCTACAATGAGCAGTTCTTC
few TRBJ1-5 TRBD1 TRBV19 CASSFGTGASSGNQPQHF TGTGCCAGTAGTTTCGGGACAGGGGCTAGTTCGGGCAATCAGCCCCAGCATTTT
. TRBJ1-3 . TRBV19 CASSIPGFSGNTIYF TGTGCCAGTAGTATTCCCGGGTTTTCTGGAAACACCATATATTTT
. TRBJ2-7 . TRBV7-6 CASSNSGPPDEQYF TGTGCCAGCAGCAACAGCGGGCCGCCCGACGAGCAGTACTTC
. TRBJ2-4 . TRBV15 CATSRVAVLAKNIQYF TGTGCCACCAGCAGAGTGGCTGTCTTAGCCAAAAACATTCAGTACTTC
. TRBJ2-7 TRBD2 TRBV11-2 CASSPLSRLAGEAYEQYF TGTGCCAGCAGCCCCCTTTCCCGACTAGCGGGAGAGGCCTACGAGCAGTACTTC
. TRBJ1-2 . TRBV29-1 CSVEEAQLDGYTF TGCAGCGTTGAAGAAGCACAGCTTGATGGCTACACCTTC
. TRBJ2-1 TRBD2 TRBV5-1 CASSLGREPSYNEQFF TGCGCCAGCAGCTTGGGGCGGGAGCCCTCCTACAATGAGCAGTTCTTC
. TRBJ2-3 TRBD1 TRBV28 CASSIQGALRDTQYF TGTGCCAGCAGCATACAGGGGGCGCTGAGGGATACGCAGTATTTT
. TRBJ1-3 . TRBV19 CASSRTVTPGNTIYF TGTGCCAGTAGCAGGACAGTGACTCCTGGAAACACCATATATTTT
. TRBJ1-1 . TRBV25-1 CASSELGGTEAFF TGTGCCAGCAGTGAATTAGGAGGTACTGAAGCTTTCTTT
. TRBJ2-5 TRBD2 TRBV7-9 CASSNEPGTTLQETQYF TGTGCCAGCAGCAATGAACCTGGGACTACCCTCCAAGAGACCCAGTACTTC
. TRBJ1-4 . TRBV28 CASSFSDSATNEKLFF TGTGCCAGCAGTTTTTCGGACAGTGCAACTAATGAAAAACTGTTTTTT
. TRBJ2-1 . TRBV5-1 CASSQVGGPYNEQFF TGCGCCAGCAGCCAGGTAGGAGGGCCCTACAATGAGCAGTTCTTC
. TRBJ1-1 . TRBV28 CASSYLRENTEAFF TGTGCCAGCAGCTACCTTCGGGAGAACACTGAAGCTTTCTTT
once TRBJ1-1 TRBD1 TRBV27 CASSSLTGNSEAFF TGTGCCAGCAGTTCACTGACAGGGAACAGTGAAGCTTTCTTT
. TRBJ1-2 . TRBV4-3 CASSRRVDYGYTF TGCGCCAGCAGCCGCCGGGTCGACTATGGCTACACCTTC
. TRBJ2-6 . TRBV7-9 CASSFPVAGANVLTF TGTGCCAGCAGCTTCCCAGTGGCTGGGGCCAACGTCCTGACTTTC
few TRBJ1-5 . TRBV19 CASKYSSGIGSNQPQHF TGTGCCAGTAAATATAGTTCCGGGATCGGAAGCAATCAGCCCCAGCATTTT
few TRBJ2-2 TRBD2 TRBV7-9 CASSGWREGRAGELFF TGTGCCAGCAGCGGCTGGCGGGAGGGCCGGGCCGGGGAGCTGTTTTTT
. TRBJ2-2 TRBD2 TRBV5-6 CASSGRTSGTNTGELFF TGTGCCAGCAGCGGTAGGACTAGCGGGACGAACACCGGGGAGCTGTTTTTT
. TRBJ2-1 TRBD2 TRBV11-1 CASSLNRDYPYNEQFF TGTGCCAGCAGTCTAAACCGGGACTACCCCTACAATGAGCAGTTCTTC
few TRBJ1-2 . TRBV21-1 CASSSLGRGTGGFCYGYTF TGTGCCAGCAGCTCCCTCGGGCGCGGGACAGGGGGCTTCTGCTATGGCTACACCTTC
. TRBJ1-2 . TRBV29-1 CSVEEEDGTRYGYTF TGCAGCGTTGAAGAAGAAGACGGGACACGCTATGGCTACACCTTC
. TRBJ1-1 . TRBV27 CASSMQENTEAFF TGTGCCAGCAGTATGCAGGAGAACACTGAAGCTTTCTTT
. TRBJ2-7 . TRBV10-3 CAISKGESTYEQYF TGTGCCATCTCGAAGGGGGAGAGTACCTACGAGCAGTACTTC
. TRBJ2-5 . TRBV6-5 CASSYITARQETQYF TGTGCCAGCAGTTACATTACGGCTAGGCAAGAGACCCAGTACTTC
. TRBJ2-3 TRBD2 TRBV6-6 CASSYSSGRTDTQYF TGTGCCAGCAGTTACTCTAGCGGGAGAACGGATACGCAGTATTTT
. TRBJ2-2 . TRBV27 CASSLSPLAKNTGELFF TGTGCCAGCAGTTTATCGCCCCTAGCAAAGAACACCGGGGAGCTGTTTTTT
once TRBJ2-2 . TRBV14 CASSDTSPPAFLNTGELFF TGTGCCAGCAGCGACACCTCCCCCCCAGCATTTCTGAACACCGGGGAGCTGTTTTTT
few TRBJ1-5 . TRBV6-5 CASSRGGQPQHF TGTGCCAGCAGTAGAGGTGGACAGCCCCAGCATTTT
. TRBJ2-5 . TRBV14 CASSQRQKETQYF TGTGCCAGCAGCCAAAGACAGAAAGAGACCCAGTACTTC